The 10 T cell receptor beta chains below all came from one sample that was sequenced in a study of shared clonotypes between healthy human individuals (dated by TCRdb to between 2020 and 2021). The library was obtained by the immunoSEQ multiplex PCR assay. TCRdb mirrors the immuneACCESS table, restricted to in-frame sequences. Some clones are absent from its copies; in checked studies, under half trace to an unresolved V gene, and the reason for the others is unknown. This sample has about 680,000 clones in its table, and about 80% of those were observed once. The biggest ten clones account for 1.5% to 2% of the sample. The sample was memory CD4+ T cells sorted from blood. The cell subset or site label for this specimen denotes: CD45RA-negative fraction. These receptors originate from a woman aged 25 to 39 in good health.

The chain uses TRBV7-9 and TRBJ2-1, with D unresolved. V gave up 1 base and J gave up 9 bases, with 13 bases separating them. Germline V gives CDR1 SEHNR, CDR2 FQNEAQ (reference sequence). The CDR3 spans 14 residues. CDR3: CASSLGWGGGEQFF. CDR3 coding DNA: TGTGCCAGCAGCTTAGGTTGGGGTGGCGGTGAGCAGTTCTTC.

This chain uses TRBV2 with TRBJ2-7, with D unresolved. Germline-derived CDR1 and CDR2 are SNHLY and FYNNEI. The CDR3 is 14 amino acids. V lost 2 bases, J lost 1 base, and 9 bases lay in between. This CDR3 is CASSEQVKSYEQYF. CDR3 in DNA: TGTGCCAGCAGTGAACAGGTAAAATCCTACGAGCAGTACTTC.

The gene calls are TRBV7-2 and TRBJ2-3; 8 bases agree with TRBD2. Germline lookup yields CDR1 SGHTA and CDR2 FQGNSA. There are 16 residues in the CDR3. Trimming took 1 base from V and 3 from J; bases not matched to a gene: 6. Here the CDR3 DNA reads TGTGCCAGCAGCTTAGGTAAAGCGGGAGCAACAGATACGCAGTATTTT. It is translated as CASSLGKAGATDTQYF.

The rearrangement links TRBV5-1 to TRBJ2-2, with D possibly matching TRBD2 (6 bases). The V gene lost 9 bases and the J gene lost 4 bases, with 19 bases spanning the gap. There are 15 residues in the CDR3. CDR1 SGHRS and CDR2 YFSETQ come from the germline V gene. CDR3: CATSTGTGGTGELFF. CDR3 nucleotides: TGCGCCACCTCAACCGGGACCGGGGGCACCGGGGAGCTGTTTTTT. Full variable domain (remainder filled in from reference TRBV5-1 and TRBJ2-2): KAGVTQTPRYLIKTRGQQVTLSCSPISGHRSVSWYQQTPGQGLQFLFEYFSETQRNKGNFPGRFSGRQFSNSRSEMNVSTLELGDSALYLCATSTGTGGTGELFFGEGSRLTVL.

This clone was detected many times. This sequence joins TRBV1 and TRBJ2-7; TRBD2, the table's D call, was not compared with the DNA. TRBV1 corresponds to a pseudogene. The CDR3 is 14 residues long. CDR3 sequence (DNA): TGCACCAGCAGCCGACTCAGCGGGGACTACGAGCAGTACTTC. Residues: CTSSRLSGDYEQYF.

The rearrangement uses TRBV10-2 and TRBJ1-5; maybe TRBD1 (5 bases). Germline V CDR1 and CDR2: WSHSY, SAAADI. V was clipped by 6 bases and J by 10 bases, with 16 bases between them. The CDR3 length is 13 residues. The CDR3 sequence: CASRGTEGSPQHF. The CDR3 DNA is TGCGCCAGCAGGGGGACGGAGGGGAGCCCCCAGCATTTT.

This chain joins TRBV6-6 and TRBJ1-1; D remains ambiguous. From germline, CDR1 is MNHNY and CDR2 SVGAGI (reference sequence). The CDR3 extends over 13 amino acids. The germline V and J ends were trimmed by 5 bases and 0 bases, with 7 bases remaining between them. In DNA, the CDR3 is TGTGCCAGCAGTGGCGCTTTGAACACTGAAGCTTTCTTT. It is translated as CASSGALNTEAFF.

The chain is built from TRBV25-1 and TRBJ2-1; possible D gene TRBD1, 6 bases. Germline CDR1 and CDR2: MGHDK and SYGVNS. The V and J ends lost 1 base and 0 bases respectively, with 13 bases between them. The CDR3 is 17 amino acids. CDR3 coding DNA: TGTGCCAGCAGTGAATCCCAGGGGCTTATCTCCTACAATGAGCAGTTCTTC. Amino acid sequence: CASSESQGLISYNEQFF.

This clone was recorded a few times. The V and J genes are TRBV7-7 and TRBJ2-2, with D maybe TRBD2 (6 bases). The germline CDR1 and CDR2 sequences are SSHAT and FNYEAQ (reference sequence). The CDR3 spans 16 residues. V lost 5 bases, J lost 6 bases, and 19 bases lay in between. This CDR3 is CASSHHVGAGPGELFF. In nucleotides, the CDR3 is TGTGCCAGCAGCCATCACGTCGGGGCGGGACCCGGGGAGCTGTTTTTT.

The CDR3 protein is CASSFDTEAFF. CDR3 DNA sequence: TGTGCCAGCAGCTTCGACACTGAAGCTTTCTTT. V usage is TRBV7-2 and J usage is TRBJ1-1, with D hard to call. The CDR3 contains 11 residues. V gave up 3 bases and J gave up 3 bases, with 2 bases separating them. Germline CDR1 reads SGHTA; CDR2 reads FQGNSA.